The 6 T cell receptor beta chains in this list originate from one sample, sequenced in a study of T cell responses to AZD1222 COVID-19 vaccine. TCRdb's table, derived via immunoSEQ multiplex PCR, lists solely in-frame clones and lacks some. The sample has around 72,000 clones, about four fifths seen once. The input for sequencing was peripheral blood, taken on day 0 of AZD1222 vaccination. The source of these receptors is an adult in good health.

V is TRBV5-6 and J is TRBJ2-3; 8 bases align to TRBD1. The J segment lost 8 bases and the V segment lost 4 bases, leaving 12 bases of the junction unmatched. Germline CDR1 is SGHDT and CDR2 is YYEEEE. The CDR3 runs 15 residues. The CDR3 nucleotides are TGTGCCAGCAGCCCAAGAGGACAGGGAAGTTTTACGCAGTATTTT. Translating it yields CASSPRGQGSFTQYF. Filled out from reference TRBV5-6 and TRBJ2-3, the complete variable domain reads DAGVTQSPTHLIKTRGQQVTLRCSPKSGHDTVSWYQQALGQGPQFIFQYYEEEERQRGNFPDRFSGHQFPNYSSELNVNALLLGDSALYLCASSPRGQGSFTQYFGPGTRLTVL.

The rearrangement uses TRBV13 and TRBJ2-7; D might be TRBD1 (5 bases). The CDR3 is made up of 14 amino acids. V was shortened by 3 bases and J by 6 bases, with 15 bases between the two germline ends. Germline V CDR1 and CDR2: PRHDT, FYEKMQ (reference sequence). The CDR3 DNA reads TGTGCCAGCAGCTTGAGTTCAGGGTATGGCGAGCAGTACTTC. It specifies CASSLSSGYGEQYF.

The chain links TRBV7-8 to TRBJ2-2; D is perhaps TRBD1 or TRBD2 (5 bases each). The CDR3 has 15 amino acids. The V and J ends lost 6 bases and 2 bases respectively, with 13 bases between them. Germline V gives CDR1 SGHVS, CDR2 FQNEAQ. As DNA, the CDR3 is TGTGCCAGCAGACCCGCCGGGACCAACACCGGGGAGCTGTTTTTT. Its protein is CASRPAGTNTGELFF.

This chain connects TRBV5-4 to TRBJ1-5; D perhaps matches TRBD1 (5 bases). Per germline, CDR1 SGHNT and CDR2 YYREEE (reference sequence). This CDR3 is 14 amino acids long. Trimming stripped 3 bases from V and 2 bases from J, with 9 bases between. CDR3 protein: CASSSGTGNQPQHF. CDR3 sequence (DNA): TGTGCCAGCAGCTCCGGGACCGGCAATCAGCCCCAGCATTTT.

The V call is TRBV11-3, the J call TRBJ1-3; no clear D gene. Trimming left V 5 bases short and J 2 bases short, with 7 bases between. CDR3 length: 13 amino acids. Germline assignment: CDR1 SGHNT and CDR2 YENEEA. The CDR3 loop reads CASSESAGNTIYF. Here the CDR3 DNA reads TGTGCCAGCAGCGAAAGCGCTGGAAACACCATATATTTT.

The chain couples TRBV7-3 to TRBJ2-3; a possible D gene is TRBD2 (5 bases). Germline assignment: CDR1 SGHTA and CDR2 FQGTGA. The CDR3 runs to 16 residues. With 6 bases removed from V and 0 bases from J, the gap between germline ends came to 16 bases. The CDR3 DNA reads TGTGCCAGCAGTCTTCGGCGGGCGGCTAGCACAGATACGCAGTATTTT. Its translation: CASSLRRAASTDTQYF. Full variable domain (outside the CDR3, taken from reference TRBV7-3 and TRBJ2-3): GAGVSQTPSNKVTEKGKYVELRCDPISGHTALYWYRQSLGQGPEFLIYFQGTGAADDSGLPNDRFFAVRPEGSVSTLKIQRTERGDSAVYLCASSLRRAASTDTQYFGPGTRLTVL.